The sequence of this T cell receptor beta chain was determined in a study of cytomegalovirus exposure and HLA in healthy donors. Trimming stripped 4 bases from V and 2 bases from J, with 12 bases between. From germline, CDR1 is MNHEY and CDR2 SMNVEV (reference sequence). The CDR3 extends over 15 amino acids. This clone showed up just once. The antigen remains unidentified. Study-level findings and limits: In a later analysis, TCR association rates varied by HLA locus: DRB1 most, HLA-C fewest. Some segments of the V type, notably TRBV6-2 and TRBV6-3, were excluded as indistinguishable. It was only CMV serostatus that was available as immune exposure information. The study assumed roughly uniform donor sequencing depth for presence/absence analyses.

Primers included in the PCR were 60 Vbeta and 13 Jbeta primers. The table came from immunoSEQ multiplex PCR; TCRdb's copy has only in-frame clones and leaves some out. The data show fewer than 150,000 clones, approximately 69% seen once. This clonotype was obtained from a woman between 35 and 50 years old in good health and CMV-seropositive. This chain links TRBV27 with TRBJ2-1; D possibly corresponds to TRBD2 (7 bases). Source material: PBMCs. CDR3 sequence reads: CASSWGGQTYNEQFF. In nucleotides, the CDR3 is TGTGCCAGCAGTTGGGGGGGCCAAACCTACAATGAGCAGTTCTTC.